Below are 28 T cell receptor beta chains sequenced from a single sample in a study of shared clonotypes between healthy human individuals. Here immunoSEQ multiplex PCR was the method, and the copy in TCRdb shows in-frame clones only, minus some. The sample shows around 980,000 clones, around three quarters of them seen only once. Sequenced material: memory CD4+ T cells from PBMCs. The subset: CD45RA-negative fraction. Receptors were obtained from a man aged 18-30 years in good health. Some clones in this sample may be carry-over from other donors' samples.

As to this clone: The same CDR3 also results from other DNA sequences found in this sample. The chain recombines TRBV5-1 with TRBJ2-5; D is unclear. Germline CDR1 is SGHRS and CDR2 is YFSETQ. Trimming removed 4 bases at V and 2 bases at J, with 6 bases between. The CDR3 sequence is 12 residues long. CDR3 sequence (DNA): TGCGCCAGCAGCCGGAATCAAGAGACCCAGTACTTC. It encodes CASSRNQETQYF. The whole variable domain, filled in from reference TRBV5-1 and TRBJ2-5, reads KAGVTQTPRYLIKTRGQQVTLSCSPISGHRSVSWYQQTPGQGLQFLFEYFSETQRNKGNFPGRFSGRQFSNSRSEMNVSTLELGDSALYLCASSRNQETQYFGPGTRLLVL.

This clone was found a few times. The chain recombines TRBV5-1 with TRBJ2-3; 7 bases match TRBD1. The CDR3 is 15 residues long. Germline loops: CDR1 SGHRS, CDR2 YFSETQ. V shed 0 bases, J shed 6 bases, and the junction held 7 bases outside the gene matches. The CDR3 nucleotides read TGCGCCAGCAGCTTGGTAGGTGGGACAGCGGATACGCAGTATTTT. It yields the protein CASSLVGGTADTQYF.

The chain combines TRBV9 with TRBJ2-7, with 10 bases identical to TRBD2. The V segment lost 0 bases and the J segment 6 bases; nucleotides outside the gene matches: 6. The CDR3 extends over 15 amino acids. Germline V gene lookup returns CDR1 SGDLS and CDR2 YYNGEE. This CDR3 is CASSVGLAGEGEQYF. The CDR3 DNA sequence: TGTGCCAGCAGCGTAGGGCTAGCGGGAGAGGGCGAGCAGTACTTC.

Concerning this clone: A much more abundant neighbour one base away suggests this may be a read error. The rearrangement joins TRBV5-1 to TRBJ2-2; maybe TRBD1 (5 bases). Per germline, CDR1 SGHRS and CDR2 YFSETQ. V was pared by 4 bases and J by 2 bases, with 18 bases between. This CDR3 spans 17 amino acids. The CDR3 DNA sequence: TGCGCCAGCAGCCTTTTGTCTGACAGACTCAACACCGGGGAGCTGTTTTTT. It translates to CASSLLSDRLNTGELFF.

The chain recombines TRBV6-1 with TRBJ2-7; TRBD2 matches at 12 bases. V gave up 2 bases and J gave up 2 bases; unmatched junction bases: 1. The germline gives CDR1 MNHNS, CDR2 SASEGT. The CDR3 runs to 15 residues. The CDR3 DNA reads as TGTGCCAGCAGTGAACTAGCGGGAGGGCCCTACGAGCAGTACTTC. It specifies CASSELAGGPYEQYF.

This chain joins TRBV5-1 and TRBJ1-1, with D perhaps matching TRBD1 (5 bases). The CDR3 has 16 residues. CDR1 and CDR2 from the germline V gene are SGHRS and YFSETQ. Trimming shortened V by 0 bases and J by 4 bases, and 16 bases separated the two germline ends. CDR3 protein: CASSLEVGAMGTEAFF. The CDR3, as DNA: TGCGCCAGCAGCTTGGAGGTTGGGGCGATGGGCACTGAAGCTTTCTTT.

This clone was counted a few times. The rearrangement links TRBV6-1 to TRBJ2-2, with D perhaps being TRBD1 or TRBD2 (5 bases each). The CDR3 is made up of 16 amino acids. V was pared by 3 bases and J by 4 bases, with 15 bases between. Germline V CDR1 and CDR2: MNHNS, SASEGT. In DNA form, the CDR3 reads TGTGCCAGCAGTGACATGGGGGTAAGAGTCACCGGGGAGCTGTTTTTT. This translates into CASSDMGVRVTGELFF.

V and J are TRBV9 and TRBJ2-1, with D possibly matching TRBD2 (5 bases). Germline CDR1 is SGDLS and CDR2 is YYNGEE. Trimming took 0 bases from V and 12 from J, leaving 22 bases between them. CDR3 length: 16 residues. Here the CDR3 DNA reads TGTGCCAGCAGCGTAGGAGGAAGTGATGACGGAAGCGGGCAGTTCTTC. Amino acids: CASSVGGSDDGSGQFF.

This clone was observed once. This chain joins TRBV7-9 and TRBJ1-1, with 9 bases lining up with TRBD1. There are 15 residues in the CDR3. V lost 5 bases to trimming and J lost 5 bases; unmatched junction nucleotides: 9. The germline V gene encodes CDR1 SEHNR and CDR2 FQNEAQ (reference sequence). CDR3 sequence (DNA): TGTGCCAGCAGCAGGGGAACAGGGGGCAGTACTGAAGCTTTCTTT. It is translated as CASSRGTGGSTEAFF.

This chain uses TRBV4-1 with TRBJ1-4; D possibly corresponds to TRBD1 (6 bases). The CDR3 is made up of 15 amino acids. The V gene's germline CDR1 is MGHRA and CDR2 YSYEKL. V was pared by 4 bases and J by 5 bases, with 14 bases between. CDR3 residues: CASSPRGDTNEKLFF. DNA of the CDR3: TGCGCCAGCAGCCCCAGAGGGGACACGAATGAAAAACTGTTTTTT.

This clone turned up a few times. The sample carries other DNA sequences with the same CDR3. The genes are TRBV6-5 and TRBJ2-7; D tentatively fits TRBD1 or TRBD2 (5 bases each). The V gene's germline CDR1 is MNHEY and CDR2 SVGAGI. The CDR3 loop spans 14 amino acids. The V end was cut by 6 bases, the J end by 1 base, with 13 bases between. This CDR3 is CASRLGTVSYEQYF. Written as DNA, the CDR3 is TGTGCCAGCAGGCTCGGGACGGTGTCCTACGAGCAGTACTTC.

Details on this clone: At one boundary the junction diverges from the germline segment, which might be a read error. Within the sample, other DNA sequences also encode this same CDR3. The V call is TRBV19, the J call TRBJ1-5, with no clear D. The V gene's germline CDR1 is LNHDA and CDR2 SQIVND (reference sequence). This CDR3 contains 13 residues. CDR3 sequence: CASSIGGKQPQHF. CDR3 bases: TGTGCCAGTAGTATCGGCGGCAAACAGCCCCAGCATTTT.

The CDR3 DNA reads as TGCGCCAGCAGCTCCTTAGGCTCCTCTAGCGGGAGTTACACCGGGGAGCTGTTTTTT. Encoded protein: CASSSLGSSSGSYTGELFF. V is TRBV5-1 and J is TRBJ2-2; 10 bases are a match to TRBD2. CDR1 is SGHRS and CDR2 is YFSETQ in the germline V gene. The CDR3 is 19 amino acids. The V segment lost 3 bases and the J segment 3 bases; nucleotides outside the gene matches: 14.

The chain uses TRBV19 and TRBJ1-5, with 11 bases that match TRBD1. The V gene's germline CDR1 is LNHDA and CDR2 SQIVND (reference sequence). This CDR3 spans 15 amino acids. Germline trimming cut 5 bases from V and 5 bases from J; bases unmatched to any gene: 5. In DNA, the CDR3 is TGTGCCAGTAGTTCCGGGACAGGGGGATATCAGCCCCAGCATTTT. Translation gives CASSSGTGGYQPQHF.

The chain couples TRBV7-2 to TRBJ2-7, with unresolved D. The germline V gene has CDR1 SGHTA and CDR2 FQGNSA. There are 12 residues in the CDR3. The V end lost 5 bases, the J end lost 7 bases, and 12 bases lay between the germline ends. CDR3 nucleotides: TGTGCCAGCAGCCTTACGACCGGGGAGCAGTACTTC. This sequence encodes CASSLTTGEQYF.

The chain couples TRBV7-2 to TRBJ2-1, with 9 bases matching TRBD2. J gave up 7 bases and V 2 bases, and 12 bases lay outside the gene matches. CDR3 size: 17 residues. Germline lookup yields CDR1 SGHTA and CDR2 FQGNSA. CDR3 in amino acids: CASSLLYSSGRKNEQFF. Here the CDR3 DNA reads TGTGCCAGCAGCTTATTGTATTCAAGCGGGAGGAAAAATGAGCAGTTCTTC.

V gene TRBV5-1 combines with J gene TRBJ1-5, with D perhaps matching TRBD1 (5 bases). Germline V CDR1 and CDR2: SGHRS, YFSETQ. Trimming shortened V by 0 bases and J by 1 base, and 8 bases separated the two germline ends. The CDR3 is 15 residues long. The CDR3 DNA follows: TGCGCCAGCAGCTTGGTAGGGGAAAGCAATCAGCCCCAGCATTTT. As protein: CASSLVGESNQPQHF.

The rearrangement links TRBV6-5 to TRBJ2-7; 7 bases fit TRBD1. Per germline, CDR1 MNHEY and CDR2 SVGAGI. The CDR3 contains 14 residues. With 0 bases clipped from V and 3 bases from J, the junction kept 2 bases outside the gene matches. CDR3 nucleotides: TGTGCCAGCAGTTACTCCCAGGGGGTCTACGAGCAGTACTTC. Amino acid sequence: CASSYSQGVYEQYF.

The chain joins TRBV19 to TRBJ2-5; 11 bases align to TRBD2. J gave up 4 bases and V 7 bases, and 8 bases lay outside the gene matches. The length of the CDR3 is 15 residues. Germline V gene sequence: CDR1 LNHDA, CDR2 SQIVND (reference sequence). This chain's CDR3 is CASNLGGLAGETQYF. The CDR3 coding sequence is TGTGCCAGTAACTTAGGTGGACTAGCGGGAGAGACCCAGTACTTC.

Turning to this clone: Other DNA sequences in this sample translate to the same CDR3. This CDR3 reads CASSSNSGNTIYF. CDR3 sequence (DNA): TGTGCCAGCAGCAGCAACTCTGGAAACACCATATATTTT. The chain employs TRBV27 and TRBJ1-3; D gene unclear. Germline CDR1 and CDR2: MNHEY and SMNVEV (reference sequence). Deletions cut 6 bases from V and 0 bases from J, with 6 bases between. The CDR3 loop spans 13 amino acids.

The V call is TRBV11-2, the J call TRBJ2-3; no clear D. The germline V gene has CDR1 SGHAT and CDR2 FQNNGV. Deletions cut 4 bases from V and 2 bases from J, with 7 bases between. The CDR3 has 13 residues. The CDR3 DNA sequence: TGTGCCAGCAGCTCCAGCCCCACAGATACGCAGTATTTT. Translated, it gives CASSSSPTDTQYF.

The rearrangement joins TRBV5-6 to TRBJ2-5; D not certain. Germline values: CDR1 SGHDT, CDR2 YYEEEE. This CDR3 has 13 amino acids. V gave up 4 bases and J gave up 7 bases, with 14 bases separating them. As DNA, the CDR3 is TGTGCCAGCAGCGCCCACGGGTGGGGGACCCAGTACTTC. Residues: CASSAHGWGTQYF.

In this sample, this clone turned up a few times. The chain is built from TRBV2 and TRBJ2-2, with TRBD2 as a possible D gene (5 bases). V lost 8 bases, J lost 6 bases, and 7 bases lay in between. The germline V gene encodes CDR1 SNHLY and CDR2 FYNNEI. CDR3 size: 11 residues. CDR3 in amino acids: CASREAGELFF. In nucleotides, the CDR3 is TGTGCCAGCCGGGAAGCCGGGGAGCTGTTTTTT.

The chain recombines TRBV10-3 with TRBJ1-3; D unresolved. The CDR3 consists of 15 residues. CDR1 and CDR2 (germline): ENHRY, SYGVKD. V was shortened by 3 bases and J by 0 bases, with 9 bases between the two germline ends. The CDR3 DNA reads as TGTGCCATCAGTGAACACCGGGACTCTGGAAACACCATATATTTT. Amino acid sequence: CAISEHRDSGNTIYF.

The gene calls are TRBV5-1 and TRBJ1-1; D is uncertain. The germline gives CDR1 SGHRS, CDR2 YFSETQ. The CDR3 length is 14 residues. V was pared by 8 bases and J by 3 bases, with 17 bases between. CDR3 amino acids: CASIKGPGDTEAFF. CDR3 nucleotide sequence: TGCGCCAGTATAAAAGGACCCGGGGACACTGAAGCTTTCTTT.

This chain uses TRBV11-1 with TRBJ2-3; the match to TRBD2 covers 9 bases. Germline V gene lookup returns CDR1 SGHAT and CDR2 FQDESV (reference sequence). The CDR3 contains 15 residues. Unmatched junction bases numbered 7, after V lost 8 bases and J lost 1 base. As DNA, the CDR3 is TGTGCCAGCGGTGGCGGGAGGGCCGGCACAGATACGCAGTATTTT. It specifies CASGGGRAGTDTQYF.

The chain combines TRBV11-2 with TRBJ2-2, with a weak D call TRBD1 (6 bases). CDR1 and CDR2 from the germline V gene are SGHAT and FQNNGV. The V gene lost 4 bases and the J gene lost 6 bases, with 12 bases spanning the gap. The CDR3 is made up of 14 amino acids. This chain's CDR3 is CASSSPRTAGELFF. The CDR3 DNA follows: TGTGCCAGCAGCTCACCCCGGACAGCCGGGGAGCTGTTTTTT.

The V gene is TRBV25-1, the J gene TRBJ1-4; 7 bases are shared with TRBD1. Germline V gene data show CDR1 as MGHDK and CDR2 as SYGVNS. The CDR3 length is 14 residues. V shed 6 bases and J 3 bases; nucleotides not matched to a gene: 4. CDR3 nucleotides: TGTGCCAGCAGGACAGGGTTAGCTAATGAAAAACTGTTTTTT. It specifies CASRTGLANEKLFF.